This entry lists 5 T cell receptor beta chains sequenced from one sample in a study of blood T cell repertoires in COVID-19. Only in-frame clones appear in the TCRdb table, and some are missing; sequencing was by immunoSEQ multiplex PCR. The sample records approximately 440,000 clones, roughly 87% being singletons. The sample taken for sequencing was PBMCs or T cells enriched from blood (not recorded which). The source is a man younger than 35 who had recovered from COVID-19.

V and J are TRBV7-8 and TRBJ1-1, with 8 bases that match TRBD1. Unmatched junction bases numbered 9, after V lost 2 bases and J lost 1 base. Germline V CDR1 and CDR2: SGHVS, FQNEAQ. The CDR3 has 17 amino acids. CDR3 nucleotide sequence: TGTGCCAGCAGCTTATATCAGGGGGCGAGTAAGAACACTGAAGCTTTCTTT. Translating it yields CASSLYQGASKNTEAFF. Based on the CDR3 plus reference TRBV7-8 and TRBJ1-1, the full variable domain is GAGVSQSPRYKVAKRGQDVALRCDPISGHVSLFWYQQALGQGPEFLTYFQNEAQLDKSGLPSDRFFAERPEGSVSTLKIQRTQQEDSAVYLCASSLYQGASKNTEAFFGQGTRLTVV.

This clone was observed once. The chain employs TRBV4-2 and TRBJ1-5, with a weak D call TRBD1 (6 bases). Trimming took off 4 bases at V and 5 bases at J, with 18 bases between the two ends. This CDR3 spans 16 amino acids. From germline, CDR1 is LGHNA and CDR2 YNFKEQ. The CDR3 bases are TGTGCCAGCAGCCTAGAAGAGGGGGGGGACCATCAGCCCCAGCATTTT. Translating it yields CASSLEEGGDHQPQHF.

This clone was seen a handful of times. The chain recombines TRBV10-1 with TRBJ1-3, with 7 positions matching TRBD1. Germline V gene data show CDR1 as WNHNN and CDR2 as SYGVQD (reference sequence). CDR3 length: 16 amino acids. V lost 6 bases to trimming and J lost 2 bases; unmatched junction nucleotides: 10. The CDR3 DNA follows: TGCGCCAGCAGGGCCCCGACAGGGCTCCCTGGAAACACCATATATTTT. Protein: CASRAPTGLPGNTIYF.

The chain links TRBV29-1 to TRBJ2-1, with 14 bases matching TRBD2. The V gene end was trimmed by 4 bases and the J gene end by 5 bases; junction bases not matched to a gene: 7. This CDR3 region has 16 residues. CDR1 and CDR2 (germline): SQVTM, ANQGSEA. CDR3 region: CSVAATSGGADNEQFF. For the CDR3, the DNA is TGCAGCGTTGCCGCGACTAGCGGGGGGGCCGACAATGAGCAGTTCTTC.

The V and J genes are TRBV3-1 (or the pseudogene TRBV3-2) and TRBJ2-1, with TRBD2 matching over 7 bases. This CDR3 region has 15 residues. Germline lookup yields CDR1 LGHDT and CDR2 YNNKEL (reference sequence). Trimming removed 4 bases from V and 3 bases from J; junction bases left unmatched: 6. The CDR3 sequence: CASSPQRDLYNEQFF. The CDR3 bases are TGTGCCAGCAGCCCCCAGCGGGACCTCTACAATGAGCAGTTCTTC.